Given below is one TCR beta chain in context. Its antigen is undetermined. The sample belongs to a study of graft-versus-host responses after intestinal transplantation. Turning to the study itself: Each of the recipients got a multivisceral, liver-intestinal, or isolated intestinal transplant.

Method: immunoSEQ multiplex PCR; TCRdb's copy keeps in-frame clones and lacks some. The table has around 100,000 clones, more than 85% seen once. CDR3 length: 13 residues. Germline CDR1 and CDR2: MNHEY and SVGAGI. The V end was cut by 5 bases, the J end by 8 bases, with 15 bases between. Study-wide points: Recipient bone marrow held GvH clones, some seen earlier in ileum or blood. Early post-transplant HvG declines tracked with peak circulating GvH clone levels.

V and J are TRBV6-5 and TRBJ1-2; D remains unclear. The source is a human donor who received an intestinal transplant. Source: unstimulated CD8+ T cells sorted from spleen or lymph node cells, taken before intestinal transplant. The DNA of the CDR3 is TGTGCCAGCAGTGGCGGCGGCCCGCAAGGCTACACCTTC. Protein product: CASSGGGPQGYTF.